This T cell receptor beta chain is from a study of regulatory T cells in long-lasting Graves disease. As for time point: newly diagnosed GD, antithyroid drugs for less than 3 months. There was RNA extracted from PBMCs, and the TCR library was made from it. Germline CDR1 reads LGHDT; CDR2 reads YNNKEL (reference sequence). The CDR3 covers 17 residues. V lost 0 bases to trimming and J lost 4 bases; unmatched junction nucleotides: 9. CDR3 regions were amplified by Arm-PCR using iRepertoire HTBI primers to build TCR beta libraries. TCRdb re-analysed the multiplex PCR reads in MiXCR, keeping a single row per CDR3 protein. Of about 470,000 distinct CDR3 sequences listed, about 15% are singletons. Overall study findings and caveats: The study found TRBV28, TRBJ1-2 and TRBJ2-5 favored in persistent disease. Patients with persistent Graves' had lower TCR diversity than newly diagnosed patients.

As regards this clonotype: Its cognate antigen is unknown.

A further study also used this sample, focusing on T cells in Graves' hyperthyroidism and ophthalmopathy. As that report states: Patients were aged 18 to 65, had disease duration under 2 months, and had newly diagnosed hyperthyroidism.

This receptor was obtained from a woman younger than 45 with Graves disease. The chain is built from TRBV3-1 and TRBJ2-7; 10 nucleotides agree with TRBD2. Sequencing was performed on peripheral blood mononuclear cells (PBMCs), taken at new diagnosis, from a patient treated with antithyroid drugs. CDR3 sequence (DNA): TGTGCCAGCAGCCAAGACGCCAGGACTAGCGGTACATACGAGCAGTACTTC. It yields the protein CASSQDARTSGTYEQYF.